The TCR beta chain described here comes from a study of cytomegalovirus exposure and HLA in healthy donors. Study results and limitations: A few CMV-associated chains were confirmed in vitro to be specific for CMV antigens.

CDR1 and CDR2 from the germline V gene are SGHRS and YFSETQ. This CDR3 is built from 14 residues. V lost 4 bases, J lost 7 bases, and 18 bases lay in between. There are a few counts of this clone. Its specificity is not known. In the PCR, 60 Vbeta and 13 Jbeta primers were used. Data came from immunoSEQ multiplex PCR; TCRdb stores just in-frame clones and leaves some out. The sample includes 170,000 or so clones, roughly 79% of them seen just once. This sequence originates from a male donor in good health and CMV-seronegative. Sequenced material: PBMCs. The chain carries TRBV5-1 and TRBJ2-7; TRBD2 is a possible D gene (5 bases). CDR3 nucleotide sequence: TGCGCCAGCAGCCAGTTAGGGAACCCGGGGGAGCAGTACTTC. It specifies CASSQLGNPGEQYF.